This paragraph reports one T cell receptor beta chain. Its antigen is still unknown. The record originates from a study of cytomegalovirus exposure and HLA in healthy donors. CDR1 SEHNR and CDR2 FQNEAQ come from the germline V gene (reference sequence). The CDR3 length is 15 residues. Unmatched junction bases numbered 7, after V lost 5 bases and J lost 2 bases. Study observations and caveats: One later analysis reportedly identified an Asian-associated ancestry cluster that showed fewer N-insertions than the approximately 700-donor mean. It was likely that a cluster of highly shared sequence variants was a sequencing artifact. Later analysis suggested links between common viral pathogens and several top significant clusters. On later analysis, the bulk of CMV-associated TCR beta chains appeared to be HLA-restricted.

Amplification used 60 Vbeta primers and 13 Jbeta primers. Profiled with immunoSEQ multiplex PCR; TCRdb holds only in-frame clones, not every one. The data hold roughly 180,000 clones, with approximately 84% observed a single time. The sample was PBMCs. The chain joins TRBV7-9 to TRBJ2-3, with 7 bases lining up with TRBD2. The sequence was obtained from a woman aged 25 to 39 in good health and CMV-seropositive. The chain's CDR3 is CASSRFQRDTDTQYF. The CDR3, as DNA: TGTGCCAGCAGCCGCTTTCAGCGGGACACAGATACGCAGTATTTT.